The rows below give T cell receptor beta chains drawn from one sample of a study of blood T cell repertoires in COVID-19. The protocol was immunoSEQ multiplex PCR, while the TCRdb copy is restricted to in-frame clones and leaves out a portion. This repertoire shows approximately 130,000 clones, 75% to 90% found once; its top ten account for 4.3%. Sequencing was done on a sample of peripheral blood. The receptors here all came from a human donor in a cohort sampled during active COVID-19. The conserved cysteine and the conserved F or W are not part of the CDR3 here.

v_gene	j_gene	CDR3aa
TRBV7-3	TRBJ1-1	ASSLDTGVGTEAF
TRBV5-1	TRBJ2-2	ASSLFQTNTGELF
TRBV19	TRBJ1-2	ASSRNTQGGYGYT
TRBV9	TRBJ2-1	ASSVYEVISGNNEQF
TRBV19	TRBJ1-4	ASSGGAQEKLF
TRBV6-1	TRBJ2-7	ASSEEDRPSYEQY
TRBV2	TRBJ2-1	ASSWGQGMYNEQF
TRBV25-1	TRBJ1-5	ASSEQGAYQPQH
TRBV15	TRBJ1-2	ATRDVTATYGYT
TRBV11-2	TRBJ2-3	ASSLVTLAGGLTDTQY
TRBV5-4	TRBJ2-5	ASSSGQGQQETQY
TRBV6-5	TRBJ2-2	ASSSIAGVSGELF
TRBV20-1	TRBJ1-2	SASEGLGDYGYT
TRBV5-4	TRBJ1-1	ASSLVGQRSTEAF
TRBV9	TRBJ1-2	ASSARGQGQDGYT
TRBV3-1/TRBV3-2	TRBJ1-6	ASSQRVGPLH
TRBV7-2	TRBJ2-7	ASSPIAGAFHEQY
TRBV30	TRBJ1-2	AWSVRKTASYGYT
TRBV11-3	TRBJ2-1	ASSLDGIAGGRSSYNEQF
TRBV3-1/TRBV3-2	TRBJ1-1	ASSQWLATEAF
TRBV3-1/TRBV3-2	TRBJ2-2	ASSQLQDRPHRGAV
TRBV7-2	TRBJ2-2	ASLGVDTGELF
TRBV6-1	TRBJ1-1	ASSEGGGRAF
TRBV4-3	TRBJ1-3	ASSQESGRGLENTIY
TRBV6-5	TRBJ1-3	ASSPRVPGNTIY
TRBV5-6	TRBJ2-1	ASRSYNEQF
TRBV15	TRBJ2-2	ATSRDLGKGADTGELF
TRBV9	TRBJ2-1	ASSVASAGALGNEQF
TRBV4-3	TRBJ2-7	ASSHGLAGGTYEQY
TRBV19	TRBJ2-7	ASSSTGSLTPYEQY
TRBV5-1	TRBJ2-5	ASSAYQETQY
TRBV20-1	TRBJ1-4	SASFIPEKLF
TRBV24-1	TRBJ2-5	ATSDIGQGMETQY
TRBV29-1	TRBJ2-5	SVVGTNQETQY
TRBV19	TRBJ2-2	ASSSAGIAGELF
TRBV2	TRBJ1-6	ASSDTGTSPLH
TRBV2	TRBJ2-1	ASAIAGALSQF
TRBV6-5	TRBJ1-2	AGSIDSYYGYT
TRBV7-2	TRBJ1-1	ASRIGPGLR
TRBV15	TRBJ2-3	ATSREKRQSTDTQY
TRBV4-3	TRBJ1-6	ASSQGPTGVNSPLH
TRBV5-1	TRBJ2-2	ASSLGPGAWELF
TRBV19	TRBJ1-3	ASSSGGSGNTIY
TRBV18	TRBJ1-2	ASSPQTSQGYYGYT
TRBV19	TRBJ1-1	ASSPGLQQANTEAF
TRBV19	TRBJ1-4	ASSISPGLELF
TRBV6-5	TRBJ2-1	ASRLDGREQF
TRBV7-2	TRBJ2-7	ASSLTSYEQY
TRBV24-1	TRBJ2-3	ATSDLGLSAQY
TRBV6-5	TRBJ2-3	ASSNTGAADTQY
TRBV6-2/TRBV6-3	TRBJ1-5	ASSKGRQGSNQPQH
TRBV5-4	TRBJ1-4	ASSSRDKNEKLF